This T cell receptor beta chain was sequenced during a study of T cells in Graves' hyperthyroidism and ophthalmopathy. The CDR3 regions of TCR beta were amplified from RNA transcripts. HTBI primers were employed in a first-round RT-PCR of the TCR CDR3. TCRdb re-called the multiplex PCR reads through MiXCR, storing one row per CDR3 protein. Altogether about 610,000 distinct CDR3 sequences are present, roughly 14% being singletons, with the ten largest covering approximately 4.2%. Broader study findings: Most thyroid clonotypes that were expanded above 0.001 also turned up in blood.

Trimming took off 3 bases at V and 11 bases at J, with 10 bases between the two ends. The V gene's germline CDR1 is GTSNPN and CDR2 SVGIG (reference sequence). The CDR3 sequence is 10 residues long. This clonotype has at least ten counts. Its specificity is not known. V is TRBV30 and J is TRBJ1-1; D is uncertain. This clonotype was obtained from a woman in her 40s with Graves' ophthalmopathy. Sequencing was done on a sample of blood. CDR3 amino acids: CAWREVVAFF. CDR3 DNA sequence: TGTGCCTGGAGGGAGGTCGTGGCTTTCTTT.